One sample yielded the 9 T cell receptor beta chains listed below, sequenced in a study of PD-1 blockade in mismatch repair-deficient tumors. Only in-frame clones appear in the TCRdb table, and some are missing; sequencing was by immunoSEQ multiplex PCR. The sample has around 30,000 clones, about 85% seen once. Sequenced material: PBMCs, taken approximately 6 weeks after starting pembrolizumab. These receptors were taken from an adult with mismatch repair-deficient cancer.

In its sample, this clone was seen once. The chain links TRBV7-9 to TRBJ2-5, with 9 bases matching TRBD1. CDR3 length: 16 residues. The ends lost 2 bases at V and 4 bases at J; junction bases unmatched: 8. The V gene's germline CDR1 is SEHNR and CDR2 FQNEAQ (reference sequence). CDR3 in DNA: TGTGCCAGCAGCTTAAGGGGGACAGGGATGAGAGAGACCCAGTACTTC. Its translation is CASSLRGTGMRETQYF.

The chain joins TRBV10-3 to TRBJ2-3, with 11 bases aligning to TRBD2. Germline V gives CDR1 ENHRY, CDR2 SYGVKD. The CDR3 extends over 15 amino acids. V gave up 6 bases and J gave up 5 bases; unmatched junction bases: 7. CDR3 sequence reads: CAISPTSGVGDTQYF. CDR3 bases: TGTGCCATCAGCCCGACTAGCGGGGTGGGAGATACGCAGTATTTT.

This chain connects TRBV5-1 to TRBJ1-4, with 9 nucleotides matching TRBD1. Trimming cost V 7 bases and J 13 bases; bases outside gene matches: 14. CDR3 length: 14 amino acids. Germline V CDR1 and CDR2: SGHRS, YFSETQ. For the CDR3, the DNA is TGCGCCAGCGCTTGGTGGGACAGGGATGGGGGACTGTTTTTT. Its protein is CASAWWDRDGGLFF.

This sequence joins TRBV6-4 and TRBJ1-6; 9 bases are shared with TRBD1. The length of the CDR3 is 16 residues. Germline loops: CDR1 MRHNA, CDR2 SNTAGT. The V segment lost 2 bases and the J segment 9 bases; nucleotides outside the gene matches: 8. The CDR3, as DNA: TGTGCCAGCAGTGACACGCACGGGACAGGGTTTTCACCCCTCCACTTT. Amino acid sequence: CASSDTHGTGFSPLHF.

The genes are TRBV10-3 and TRBJ1-5; TRBD1 might be the D (6 bases). CDR1 is ENHRY and CDR2 is SYGVKD in the germline V gene. With 0 bases removed from V and 2 bases from J, the gap between germline ends came to 14 bases. This CDR3 contains 17 residues. The DNA for the CDR3 is TGTGCCATCAGTGAGTCGATGGGGGCGCGGGGCAATCAGCCCCAGCATTTT. It encodes CAISESMGARGNQPQHF.

The chain is built from TRBV18 and TRBJ2-7; TRBD1 matches 10 bases. V shed 8 bases and J 3 bases; nucleotides not matched to a gene: 7. The V gene's germline CDR1 is KGHSH and CDR2 LQKENI. This CDR3 has 14 amino acids. The CDR3 sequence: CASEGQGRNYEQYF. Here the CDR3 DNA reads TGTGCCAGCGAGGGACAGGGGAGAAACTACGAGCAGTACTTC.

The V gene is TRBV19, the J gene TRBJ2-5; D is unclear. Germline V CDR1 and CDR2: LNHDA, SQIVND (reference sequence). This CDR3 has 12 residues. The ends were cut back, 8 bases at V and 2 bases at J, with 9 bases in the middle. In DNA form, the CDR3 reads TGTGCCAGTCGCCCAGTACAAGAGACCCAGTACTTC. Its translation: CASRPVQETQYF.

The chain couples TRBV11-2 to TRBJ2-1; 9 bases fit TRBD2. This CDR3 spans 18 amino acids. Trimming took 3 bases from V and 2 from J; bases not matched to a gene: 11. Germline V CDR1 and CDR2: SGHAT, FQNNGV. The CDR3 loop reads CASSFRVAGVGTYNEQFF. CDR3 nucleotides: TGTGCCAGCAGCTTCAGGGTAGCGGGAGTTGGGACCTACAATGAGCAGTTCTTC.

V is TRBV6-6 and J is TRBJ2-2, with TRBD1 matching over 7 bases. The length of the CDR3 is 14 residues. J lost 2 bases, V lost 6 bases, and 3 bases had no gene match. Germline V lookup: CDR1 MNHNY, CDR2 SVGAGI (reference sequence). CDR3 nucleotides: TGTGCCAGCAGGAGGGACAGAAACACCGGGGAGCTGTTTTTT. It specifies CASRRDRNTGELFF.